These 25 T cell receptor beta chains came from one sample sequenced in a study of glioma-infiltrating T cells after dendritic cell vaccination (TCRdb year 2016). This specimen's time point label, per the study, means: after dendritic cell vaccination, including at tumor progression/relapse. Preparation of the library involved the immunoSEQ multiplex PCR assay. TCRdb retrieved this table from immuneACCESS and kept in-frame rearrangements only. Not all clones are present; in checked studies, unresolved V genes account for under half, and no reason is known for the remainder. This sample has roughly 85,000 clones in its table, and roughly 85% of those were observed once. The ten largest make up around 9.3% of the sample. This specimen was blood, taken after dendritic cell vaccination. Receptor source: a human donor with glioblastoma.

The gene calls are TRBV5-1 and TRBJ1-1; 10 nucleotides agree with TRBD1. V shed 3 bases and J 5 bases; nucleotides not matched to a gene: 10. CDR1 is SGHRS and CDR2 is YFSETQ in the germline V gene. The length of the CDR3 is 16 residues. CDR3 residues: CASSSDRGIRVTEAFF. In DNA form, the CDR3 reads TGCGCCAGCAGCTCGGACAGGGGGATCCGGGTTACTGAAGCTTTCTTT.

V is TRBV27 and J is TRBJ2-5; the match to TRBD1 covers 11 bases. Germline CDR1 is MNHEY and CDR2 is SMNVEV (reference sequence). J was trimmed by 5 bases and V by 5 bases; bases with no gene match: 10. There are 16 residues in the CDR3. The CDR3 DNA sequence: TGTGCCAGCAGTAAAACGGACAGGGGGCAGAGGGAGACCCAGTACTTC. It specifies CASSKTDRGQRETQYF.

This clone has a handful of counts. The chain uses TRBV7-9 and TRBJ1-2; D possibly corresponds to TRBD1 (6 bases). Looked up from germline, CDR1 is SEHNR and CDR2 is FQNEAQ (reference sequence). The length of the CDR3 is 12 residues. Trimming took 5 bases from V and 5 from J, leaving 9 bases between them. The CDR3 DNA sequence: TGTGCCAGCAGCCCAGGGGAATATGGCTACACCTTC. Its translation: CASSPGEYGYTF.

The V and J genes are TRBV5-1 and TRBJ2-3, with D unresolved. Trimming pared 2 bases from V and 4 bases from J, leaving 11 bases between. The CDR3 is made up of 14 amino acids. Germline-derived CDR1 and CDR2 are SGHRS and YFSETQ. DNA of the CDR3: TGCGCCAGCAGCTTATCCGACTCCTCAGATACGCAGTATTTT. Protein: CASSLSDSSDTQYF.

V is TRBV11-2 and J is TRBJ2-7, with 7 bases identical to TRBD2. The V segment lost 5 bases and the J segment 7 bases; nucleotides outside the gene matches: 20. CDR1 SGHAT and CDR2 FQNNGV come from the germline V gene. The CDR3 has 17 residues. CDR3 sequence: CASSPGLAEAPGGEQYF. The CDR3 DNA is TGTGCCAGCAGCCCGGGCCTAGCGGAGGCCCCGGGAGGAGAGCAGTACTTC. The variable domain in full, with the rest retrieved from reference TRBV11-2 and TRBJ2-7, is EAGVAQSPRYKIIEKRQSVAFWCNPISGHATLYWYQQILGQGPKLLIQFQNNGVVDDSQLPKDRFSAERLKGVDSTLKIQPAKLEDSAVYLCASSPGLAEAPGGEQYFGPGTRLTVT.

The V gene is TRBV9, the J gene TRBJ2-5; 9 bases are a match to TRBD1. This CDR3 spans 16 amino acids. V lost 0 bases and J lost 2; bases outside the gene matches: 5. In germline, CDR1 is SGDLS, CDR2 YYNGEE. The CDR3 loop reads CASSVAGTGWQETQYF. CDR3 sequence (DNA): TGTGCCAGCAGCGTAGCCGGGACAGGGTGGCAAGAGACCCAGTACTTC.

The rearrangement links TRBV9 to TRBJ1-1, with TRBD1 matching over 7 bases. This CDR3 region has 14 residues. The germline V gene has CDR1 SGDLS and CDR2 YYNGEE. V lost 4 bases to trimming and J lost 7 bases; unmatched junction nucleotides: 10. The CDR3 DNA reads TGTGCCAGCAGCCAACAGGGGCGATTAAATGAAGCTTTCTTT. Translating it yields CASSQQGRLNEAFF.

The chain employs TRBV2 and TRBJ2-3, with 8 nucleotides matching TRBD1. With V trimmed by 8 bases and J by 2 bases, 9 bases remained unmatched. The CDR3 runs 15 residues. The germline V gene encodes CDR1 SNHLY and CDR2 FYNNEI. The CDR3 loop is CASRRQGANTDTQYF. Here the CDR3 DNA reads TGTGCCAGCCGACGCCAGGGGGCGAACACAGATACGCAGTATTTT.

V usage is TRBV15 and J usage is TRBJ2-7; maybe TRBD1 (5 bases). CDR3 length: 12 amino acids. The ends were cut back, 4 bases at V and 6 bases at J, with 10 bases in the middle. Germline assignment: CDR1 LNHNV and CDR2 YYDKDF (reference sequence). The CDR3: CATSISQGEQYF. The CDR3 nucleotides read TGTGCCACCAGCATTTCCCAGGGCGAGCAGTACTTC.

The chain has TRBV6-4 and TRBJ2-3; 14 bases are shared with TRBD2. Germline lookup yields CDR1 MRHNA and CDR2 SNTAGT. The CDR3 covers 16 residues. V lost 3 bases and J lost 4; bases outside the gene matches: 3. The CDR3 protein is CASSEGTSGSADTQYF. The CDR3 nucleotides are TGTGCCAGCAGTGAGGGGACTAGCGGGAGCGCAGATACGCAGTATTTT.

The chain links TRBV15 to TRBJ2-7; TRBD2 matches at 8 bases. Trimming removed 6 bases from V and 1 base from J; junction bases left unmatched: 5. Per the germline V gene, CDR1 is LNHNV and CDR2 is YYDKDF (reference sequence). This CDR3 has 14 amino acids. The CDR3 nucleotides are TGTGCCACCAGAGGTACTAGCGGTTCCTACGAGCAGTACTTC. Translation: CATRGTSGSYEQYF.

This chain uses TRBV5-1 with TRBJ2-5; TRBD2 is a possible D gene (5 bases). The V and J ends lost 4 bases and 5 bases respectively, with 12 bases between them. This CDR3 is built from 13 residues. Per germline, CDR1 SGHRS and CDR2 YFSETQ. The CDR3 DNA follows: TGCGCCAGCAGCCAAGGGAGTGTCGAGACCCAGTACTTC. It specifies CASSQGSVETQYF.

The gene calls are TRBV5-6 and TRBJ2-1; 9 bases are a match to TRBD2. Germline loops: CDR1 SGHDT, CDR2 YYEEEE. This CDR3 has 18 amino acids. With V trimmed by 4 bases and J by 8 bases, 19 bases remained unmatched. CDR3 amino acids: CASSLLGAGGAGGYEQFF. Here the CDR3 DNA reads TGTGCCAGCAGCCTATTGGGGGCGGGAGGGGCGGGGGGGTATGAGCAGTTCTTC.

The chain joins TRBV7-4 to TRBJ1-5; TRBD1 matches at 9 bases. The V and J ends lost 5 bases and 3 bases, in that order; junction bases with no gene match: 11. Germline-derived CDR1 and CDR2 are SGHVT and SQSDAQ. The length of the CDR3 is 17 residues. CDR3 residues: CASSQDRDRASNQPQHF. The CDR3 DNA follows: TGTGCCAGCAGCCAGGACCGGGACAGGGCATCCAATCAGCCCCAGCATTTT.

This clone was seen only once. The chain links TRBV7-9 to TRBJ1-1, with 7 positions matching TRBD1. The germline gives CDR1 SEHNR, CDR2 FQNEAQ (reference sequence). V was pared by 5 bases and J by 4 bases, with 1 base of the junction left unmatched. This CDR3 is 12 amino acids long. The DNA for the CDR3 is TGTGCCAGCAGCAGACAGGGCACTGAAGCTTTCTTT. Encoded protein: CASSRQGTEAFF. The full variable domain, rest sourced from reference TRBV7-9 and TRBJ1-1, is DTGVSQNPRHKITKRGQNVTFRCDPISEHNRLYWYRQTLGQGPEFLTYFQNEAQLEKSRLLSDRFSAERPKGSFSTLEIQRTEQGDSAMYLCASSRQGTEAFFGQGTRLTVV.

This chain links TRBV7-2 with TRBJ2-7; 10 bases are a match to TRBD2. V gave up 1 base and J gave up 3 bases; unmatched junction bases: 6. Germline V gene lookup returns CDR1 SGHTA and CDR2 FQGNSA. This CDR3 comprises 16 residues. The CDR3 is CASSLGVLAGNYEQYF. The CDR3 DNA is TGTGCCAGCAGCTTAGGCGTACTAGCGGGAAACTACGAGCAGTACTTC.

This chain uses TRBV2 with TRBJ1-4; D call uncertain. The germline gives CDR1 SNHLY, CDR2 FYNNEI. The CDR3 has 12 amino acids. Trimming removed 6 bases at V and 8 bases at J, with 10 bases between. The CDR3 coding sequence is TGTGCCAGCAGCTTTTGGAGGGAAAAACTGTTTTTT. The encoded protein is CASSFWREKLFF.

The chain links TRBV15 to TRBJ2-5, with TRBD1 matching 7 bases. V shed 0 bases and J 4 bases; nucleotides not matched to a gene: 11. CDR1 LNHNV and CDR2 YYDKDF come from the germline V gene (reference sequence). The CDR3 extends over 17 amino acids. CDR3 sequence: CATSREGGIQGRETQYF. The CDR3 coding sequence is TGTGCCACCAGCAGAGAAGGGGGCATTCAGGGAAGAGAGACCCAGTACTTC.

This CDR3 is CASSSSGFSSGNTIYF. Written as DNA, the CDR3 is TGCGCCAGCAGCTCGTCAGGTTTTTCGTCTGGAAACACCATATATTTT. The chain carries TRBV5-1 and TRBJ1-3; D remains unclear. The length of the CDR3 is 16 residues. From germline, CDR1 is SGHRS and CDR2 YFSETQ. Trimming took off 3 bases at V and 1 base at J, with 14 bases between the two ends. Based on the CDR3 plus reference TRBV5-1 and TRBJ1-3, the full variable domain is KAGVTQTPRYLIKTRGQQVTLSCSPISGHRSVSWYQQTPGQGLQFLFEYFSETQRNKGNFPGRFSGRQFSNSRSEMNVSTLELGDSALYLCASSSSGFSSGNTIYFGEGSWLTVV.

The chain joins TRBV23-1 to TRBJ2-7; the D is unclear. Being an ORF, TRBV23-1 has a function that is uncertain. V was pared by 1 base and J by 6 bases, with 10 bases between. The CDR3 spans 13 residues. CDR3 DNA: TGCGCCAGCAGTCAATATCAGGCTTCCGAGCAGTACTTC. Amino acid sequence: CASSQYQASEQYF.

J is TRBJ2-7 and V is TRBV29-1; D is possibly TRBD1 (5 bases). Germline V gene data show CDR1 as SQVTM and CDR2 as ANQGSEA. V shed 4 bases and J shed 3 bases, with 13 bases lying between them. This CDR3 comprises 13 residues. The DNA of the CDR3 is TGCAGCGTTGGCAGGGAAAGGGACTACGAGCAGTACTTC. As protein: CSVGRERDYEQYF.

V and J are TRBV2 and TRBJ2-1, with 14 bases aligning to TRBD2. Germline CDR1 reads SNHLY; CDR2 reads FYNNEI. The CDR3 is made up of 15 amino acids. V trimming: 6 bases; J trimming: 9 bases; junction bases outside the gene matches: 7. The CDR3 nucleotides are TGTGCCAGCAGCGGACTAGCGGGAGGTGGTGGTGAGCAGTTCTTC. It translates to CASSGLAGGGGEQFF.

This clone came up once. V gene TRBV19 combines with J gene TRBJ1-3, with 7 bases identical to TRBD1. Germline lookup yields CDR1 LNHDA and CDR2 SQIVND (reference sequence). V was pared by 9 bases and J by 4 bases, with 12 bases of the junction left unmatched. This CDR3 region has 15 residues. CDR3 nucleotide sequence: TGTGCCAGCAGCAGAGGGACAGCCAAAGGAAACACCATATATTTT. This encodes CASSRGTAKGNTIYF.

The CDR3 is CASSLAVQGVYEQYF. The CDR3 region has the DNA TGTGCCAGCAGCTTGGCAGTACAGGGTGTCTACGAGCAGTACTTC. The V call is TRBV5-4, the J call TRBJ2-7; tentative D call: TRBD1 (6 bases). The CDR3 is made up of 15 amino acids. The V end lost 0 bases, the J end lost 3 bases, and 13 bases lay between the germline ends. Germline CDR1 reads SGHNT; CDR2 reads YYREEE (reference sequence).

V and J are TRBV19 and TRBJ1-1, with a tentative D call TRBD1 (6 bases). The V and J ends lost 10 bases and 6 bases respectively, with 18 bases between them. The CDR3 loop spans 13 amino acids. Germline V gene lookup returns CDR1 LNHDA and CDR2 SQIVND (reference sequence). The CDR3 nucleotides are TGTGCCACTAAACAGGGAATTGTCGCTGAAGCTTTCTTT. Its protein product is CATKQGIVAEAFF.